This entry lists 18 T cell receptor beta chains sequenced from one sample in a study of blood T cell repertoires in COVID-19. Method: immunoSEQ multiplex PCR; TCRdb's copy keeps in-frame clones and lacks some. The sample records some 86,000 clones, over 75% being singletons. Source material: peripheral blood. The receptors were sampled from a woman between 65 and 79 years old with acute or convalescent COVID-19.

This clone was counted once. In nucleotides, the CDR3 is TGTGCCAGCTCAGCGGATTGGACAGGCTACTCTGGAAACACCATATATTTT. It is translated as CASSADWTGYSGNTIYF. This sequence joins TRBV18 and TRBJ1-3, with TRBD1 identical over 7 bases. The CDR3 loop spans 17 amino acids. Germline-derived CDR1 and CDR2 are KGHSH and LQKENI. Unmatched junction bases numbered 10, after V lost 5 bases and J lost 0 bases.

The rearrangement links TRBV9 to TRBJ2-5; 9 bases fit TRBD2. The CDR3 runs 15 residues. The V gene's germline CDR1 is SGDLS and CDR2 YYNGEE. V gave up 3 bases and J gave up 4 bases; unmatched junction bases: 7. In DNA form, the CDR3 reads TGTGCCAGCAGCGCAGCCGGGCGGGAGGGAGAGACCCAGTACTTC. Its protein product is CASSAAGREGETQYF.

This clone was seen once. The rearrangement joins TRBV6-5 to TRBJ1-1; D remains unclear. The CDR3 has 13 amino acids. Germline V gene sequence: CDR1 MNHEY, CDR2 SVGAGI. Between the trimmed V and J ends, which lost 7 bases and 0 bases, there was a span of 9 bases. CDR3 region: CASTEGMNTEAFF. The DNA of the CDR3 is TGTGCCAGCACGGAGGGTATGAACACTGAAGCTTTCTTT.

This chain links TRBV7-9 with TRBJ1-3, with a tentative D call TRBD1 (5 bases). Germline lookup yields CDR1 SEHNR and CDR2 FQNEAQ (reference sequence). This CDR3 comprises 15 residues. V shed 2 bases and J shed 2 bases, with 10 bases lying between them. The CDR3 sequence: CASSLSGGTGNTIYF. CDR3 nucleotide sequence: TGTGCCAGCAGCTTAAGCGGGGGGACTGGAAACACCATATATTTT.

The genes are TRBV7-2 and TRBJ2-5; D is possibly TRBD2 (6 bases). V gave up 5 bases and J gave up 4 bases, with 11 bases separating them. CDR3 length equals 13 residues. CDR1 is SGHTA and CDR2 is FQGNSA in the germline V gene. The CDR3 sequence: CASSGSGLETQYF. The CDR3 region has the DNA TGTGCCAGCAGCGGGAGCGGGCTAGAGACCCAGTACTTC. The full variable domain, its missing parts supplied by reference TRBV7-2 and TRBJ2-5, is GAGVSQSPSNKVTEKGKDVELRCDPISGHTALYWYRQSLGQGLEFLIYFQGNSAPDKSGLPSDRFSAERTGGSVSTLTIQRTQQEDSAVYLCASSGSGLETQYFGPGTRLLVL.

In DNA form, the CDR3 reads TGTGCCAGCTCACATGCCGACAGGGGTGGGGAGCAGTTCTTC. It encodes CASSHADRGGEQFF. The chain combines TRBV18 with TRBJ2-1; 8 nucleotides align to TRBD1. Trimming removed 4 bases from V and 10 bases from J; junction bases left unmatched: 9. This CDR3 spans 14 amino acids. Germline V CDR1 and CDR2: KGHSH, LQKENI.

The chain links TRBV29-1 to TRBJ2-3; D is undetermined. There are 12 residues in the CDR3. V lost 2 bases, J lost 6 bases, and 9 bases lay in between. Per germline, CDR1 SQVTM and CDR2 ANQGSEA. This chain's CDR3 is CSVELVGDTQYF. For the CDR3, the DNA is TGCAGCGTTGAACTAGTTGGCGATACGCAGTATTTT.

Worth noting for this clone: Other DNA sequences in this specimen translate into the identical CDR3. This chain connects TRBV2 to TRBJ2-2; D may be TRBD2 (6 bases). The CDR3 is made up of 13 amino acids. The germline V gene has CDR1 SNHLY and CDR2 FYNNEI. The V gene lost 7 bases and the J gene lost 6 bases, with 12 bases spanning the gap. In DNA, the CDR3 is TGTGCCAGCAAGGAGGGTGGGGCCGGGGAGCTGTTTTTT. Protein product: CASKEGGAGELFF.

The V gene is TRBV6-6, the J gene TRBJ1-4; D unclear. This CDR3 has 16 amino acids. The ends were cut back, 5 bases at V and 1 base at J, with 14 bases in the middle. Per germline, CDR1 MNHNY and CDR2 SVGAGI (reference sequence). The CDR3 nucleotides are TGTGCCAGCAGTCGGGGTACTGGCGGAACTAATGAAAAACTGTTTTTT. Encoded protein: CASSRGTGGTNEKLFF.

The CDR3 sequence: CASSSQGASTGELFF. CDR3 nucleotides: TGCGCCAGCAGCTCACAGGGGGCTAGCACCGGGGAGCTGTTTTTT. The chain uses TRBV5-1 and TRBJ2-2, with TRBD1 matching over 9 bases. The ends lost 3 bases at V and 4 bases at J; junction bases unmatched: 4. CDR3 size: 15 residues. Germline V gene lookup returns CDR1 SGHRS and CDR2 YFSETQ.

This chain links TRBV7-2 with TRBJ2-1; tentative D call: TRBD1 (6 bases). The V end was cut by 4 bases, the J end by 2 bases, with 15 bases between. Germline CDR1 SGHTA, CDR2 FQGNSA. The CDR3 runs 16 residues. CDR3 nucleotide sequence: TGTGCCAGCAGCTCCGTATTCGGGACAACCTACAATGAGCAGTTCTTC. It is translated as CASSSVFGTTYNEQFF. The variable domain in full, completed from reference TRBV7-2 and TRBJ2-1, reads GAGVSQSPSNKVTEKGKDVELRCDPISGHTALYWYRQSLGQGLEFLIYFQGNSAPDKSGLPSDRFSAERTGGSVSTLTIQRTQQEDSAVYLCASSSVFGTTYNEQFFGPGTRLTVL.

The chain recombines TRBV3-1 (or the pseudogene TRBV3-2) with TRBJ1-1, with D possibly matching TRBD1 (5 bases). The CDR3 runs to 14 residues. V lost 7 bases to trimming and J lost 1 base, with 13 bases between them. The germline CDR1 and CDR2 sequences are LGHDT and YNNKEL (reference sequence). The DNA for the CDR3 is TGTGCCAGCACCCCTGACGGGGGGAACACTGAAGCTTTCTTT. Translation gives CASTPDGGNTEAFF.

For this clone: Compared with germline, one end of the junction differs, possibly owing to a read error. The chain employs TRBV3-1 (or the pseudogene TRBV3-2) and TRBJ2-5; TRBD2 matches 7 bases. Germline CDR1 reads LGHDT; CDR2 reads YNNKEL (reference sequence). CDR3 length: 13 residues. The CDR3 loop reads CASSRLAEEAQYF. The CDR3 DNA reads TGTGCCAGCAGCCGACTAGCAGAAGAGGCCCAGTACTTC.

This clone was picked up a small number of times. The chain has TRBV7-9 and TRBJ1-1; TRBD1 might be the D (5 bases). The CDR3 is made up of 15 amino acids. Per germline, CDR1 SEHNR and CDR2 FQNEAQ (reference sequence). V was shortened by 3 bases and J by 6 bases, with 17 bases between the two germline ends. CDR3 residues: CASSFIDEGVPEAFF. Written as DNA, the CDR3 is TGTGCCAGCAGCTTTATAGACGAAGGGGTCCCTGAAGCTTTCTTT. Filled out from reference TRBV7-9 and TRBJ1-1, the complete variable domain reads DTGVSQNPRHKITKRGQNVTFRCDPISEHNRLYWYRQTLGQGPEFLTYFQNEAQLEKSRLLSDRFSAERPKGSFSTLEIQRTEQGDSAMYLCASSFIDEGVPEAFFGQGTRLTVV.

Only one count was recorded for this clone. CDR3 in amino acids: CATQLRWGTRNQPQHF. The CDR3 bases are TGTGCCACCCAACTGCGATGGGGCACTCGCAATCAGCCCCAGCATTTT. The chain has TRBV27 and TRBJ1-5; the D gene is possibly TRBD1 (5 bases). This CDR3 comprises 16 residues. V was clipped by 10 bases and J by 2 bases, with 21 bases between them. Germline CDR1 and CDR2: MNHEY and SMNVEV (reference sequence).

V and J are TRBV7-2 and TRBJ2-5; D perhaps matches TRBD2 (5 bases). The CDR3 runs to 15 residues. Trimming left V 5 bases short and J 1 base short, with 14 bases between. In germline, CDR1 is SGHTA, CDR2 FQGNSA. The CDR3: CASSPRVGVQETQYF. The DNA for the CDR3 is TGTGCCAGCAGCCCTCGGGTCGGGGTCCAAGAGACCCAGTACTTC.

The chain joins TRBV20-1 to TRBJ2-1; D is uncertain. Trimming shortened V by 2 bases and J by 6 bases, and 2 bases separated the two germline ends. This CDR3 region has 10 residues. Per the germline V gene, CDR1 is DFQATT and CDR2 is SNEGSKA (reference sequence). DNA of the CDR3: TGCAGTGCTAGACTCAATGAGCAGTTCTTC. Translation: CSARLNEQFF.

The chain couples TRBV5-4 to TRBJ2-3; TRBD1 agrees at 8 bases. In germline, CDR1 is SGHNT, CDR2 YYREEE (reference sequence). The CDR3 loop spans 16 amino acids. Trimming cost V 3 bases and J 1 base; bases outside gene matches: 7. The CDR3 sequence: CASSSTGALGTDTQYF. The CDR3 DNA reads TGTGCCAGCAGCTCGACAGGGGCGCTTGGCACAGATACGCAGTATTTT.